A single T cell receptor (beta chain) is shown here with its context. How the authors handled the data: Estimation of nucleated cell counts relied on the amplification of reference gene primers. Sequencing used immunoSEQ multiplex PCR; TCRdb keeps in-frame clones, though not all of them. V, J and clone size were drawn from that table, and D and trimming were deduced from the DNA. The sample has 40,000 to 55,000 clones, more than 75% seen once. This sample was taken from a study of blood T cell repertoires in COVID-19. Study summary: PBMCs, B-cell-depleted T cells, or T cells were the source of the cDNA or gDNA that made up the material.

CDR1 KGHSH and CDR2 LQKENI come from the germline V gene. CDR3 length: 14 residues. Deletions cut 3 bases from V and 4 bases from J, with 12 bases between. The sequence derives from a man aged 45-65 years with active COVID-19. The specimen sequenced was peripheral blood. The rearrangement joins TRBV18 to TRBJ1-2, with D possibly being TRBD1 (6 bases). The DNA of the CDR3 is TGTGCCAGCTCACCCAAACAGGGCAGCTATGGCTACACCTTC. Encoded protein: CASSPKQGSYGYTF.